This T cell receptor beta chain derives from a study of CD8 T cells in ankylosing spondylitis. The authors made TCR beta libraries by quantitative 5'-RACE with molecular barcodes. Using its own MiXCR run on the 5' RACE reads, TCRdb lists one record per CDR3 protein. The sample has about 800,000 distinct CDR3 sequences, 10% to 15% seen once. About this clonotype: Its antigen is as yet unknown.

General observations from the study: A motif in TCR beta, a set of about eight highly homologous variants, appeared characteristic of ankylosing spondylitis blood. Peripheral blood held disease-linked clones only at relatively low frequency, and these were CD8+. From matched ankylosing spondylitis synovial fluid, disease-linked clones were reportedly recovered at significantly enriched levels. Previously reported in reactive arthritis synovial fluid and blood were some of the motif variants.

Trimming took 5 bases from V and 0 from J, leaving 15 bases between them. This CDR3 has 16 residues. Germline V gives CDR1 MNHEY, CDR2 SVGEGT. The chain recombines TRBV6-2 or TRBV6-3 with TRBJ2-3; TRBD2 might be the D (6 bases). The sequencing input was blood, either unsorted or a sorted T cell fraction (not recorded which). This TCR was recovered from a male donor with ankylosing spondylitis. CDR3 region: CASSVIRGSSTDTQYF. In DNA form, the CDR3 reads TGTGCCAGCAGTGTCATCCGGGGGAGTAGCACAGATACGCAGTATTTT.